The 5 T cell receptor beta chains listed next were all sequenced from one sample in a study of cytomegalovirus exposure and HLA in healthy donors listed by TCRdb under 2017. Library preparation used the immunoSEQ multiplex PCR assay. TCRdb's version of the immuneACCESS table is confined to in-frame rearrangements and falls short of the full clone set. An unresolved V gene accounts for under half of the shortfall where checked; the remainder is of unknown origin. This sample holds more than 95,000 clones; 86% were observed only once. The ten top clones hold over 3% of the sample. The sample comprised PBMCs. Receptors originate from a young woman in good health and CMV-seropositive.

The rearrangement uses TRBV6-5 and TRBJ1-2; 7 nucleotides align to TRBD1. This CDR3 has 14 residues. Germline CDR1 MNHEY, CDR2 SVGAGI. J lost 4 bases, V lost 0 bases, and 2 bases had no gene match. CDR3 sequence (DNA): TGTGCCAGCAGTTACTCAACAGGGGTCTATGGCTACACCTTC. Residues: CASSYSTGVYGYTF.

J is TRBJ2-3 and V is TRBV5-1; D unclear. This CDR3 region has 13 residues. Trimming cost V 5 bases and J 5 bases, with 12 bases left between them. The germline V gene encodes CDR1 SGHRS and CDR2 YFSETQ. The CDR3 sequence is CASSLPPGDTQYF. In DNA form, the CDR3 reads TGCGCCAGCAGTCTCCCTCCCGGAGATACGCAGTATTTT.

Only a few counts were recorded for this clone. This chain connects TRBV5-4 to TRBJ2-2, with D maybe TRBD2 (6 bases). Looked up from germline, CDR1 is SGHNT and CDR2 is YYREEE (reference sequence). The CDR3 runs 15 residues. V gave up 4 bases and J gave up 2 bases, with 12 bases separating them. This chain's CDR3 is CASSPGTLNTGELFF. In DNA, the CDR3 is TGTGCCAGCAGCCCCGGGACTCTCAACACCGGGGAGCTGTTTTTT.

The rearrangement uses TRBV9 and TRBJ2-1; TRBD2 matches at 7 bases. V shed 3 bases and J 9 bases; nucleotides not matched to a gene: 0. This CDR3 contains 11 residues. Germline V gene lookup returns CDR1 SGDLS and CDR2 YYNGEE. The CDR3: CASSAGGEQFF. The CDR3 DNA follows: TGTGCCAGCAGCGCGGGGGGTGAGCAGTTCTTC.

The gene calls are TRBV14 and TRBJ1-2, with a weak D call TRBD1 (6 bases). There are 15 residues in the CDR3. Germline loops: CDR1 SGHDN, CDR2 FVKESK. V was cut by 1 base and J by 5 bases, with 14 bases left in between. In DNA, the CDR3 is TGTGCCAGCAGCCAAGTGGGGGCTTCGACTTATGGCTACACCTTC. This sequence encodes CASSQVGASTYGYTF.